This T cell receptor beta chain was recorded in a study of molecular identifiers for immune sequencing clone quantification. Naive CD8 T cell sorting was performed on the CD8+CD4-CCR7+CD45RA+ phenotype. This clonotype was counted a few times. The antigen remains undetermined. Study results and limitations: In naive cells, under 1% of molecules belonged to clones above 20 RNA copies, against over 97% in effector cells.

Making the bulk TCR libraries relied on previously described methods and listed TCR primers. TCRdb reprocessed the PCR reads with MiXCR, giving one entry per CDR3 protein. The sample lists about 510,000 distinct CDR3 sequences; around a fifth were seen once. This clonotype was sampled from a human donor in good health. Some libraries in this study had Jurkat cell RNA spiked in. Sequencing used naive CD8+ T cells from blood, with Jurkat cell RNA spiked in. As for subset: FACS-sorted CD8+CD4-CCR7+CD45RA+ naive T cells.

The CDR3 protein is CASSQHPAGGPYEQYF. As DNA, the CDR3 is TGCGCCAGCAGCCAACACCCGGCAGGGGGACCCTACGAGCAGTACTTC. The genes are TRBV4-1 and TRBJ2-7, with 7 bases identical to TRBD1. This CDR3 spans 16 amino acids. The V and J ends lost 2 bases and 2 bases, in that order; junction bases with no gene match: 9. Germline CDR1 reads MGHRA; CDR2 reads YSYEKL.